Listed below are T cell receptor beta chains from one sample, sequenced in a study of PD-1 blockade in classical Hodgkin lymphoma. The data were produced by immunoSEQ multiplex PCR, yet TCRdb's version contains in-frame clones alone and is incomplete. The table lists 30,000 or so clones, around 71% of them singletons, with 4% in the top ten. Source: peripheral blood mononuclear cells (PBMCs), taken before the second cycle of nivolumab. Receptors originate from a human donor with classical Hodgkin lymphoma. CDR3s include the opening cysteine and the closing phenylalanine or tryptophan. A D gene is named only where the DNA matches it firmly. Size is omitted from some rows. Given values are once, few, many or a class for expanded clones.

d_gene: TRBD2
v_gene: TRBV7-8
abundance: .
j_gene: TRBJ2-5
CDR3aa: CASSPERFGGDQETQYF
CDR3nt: TGTGCCAGCAGCCCCGAGCGGTTCGGGGGGGACCAAGAGACCCAGTACTTC

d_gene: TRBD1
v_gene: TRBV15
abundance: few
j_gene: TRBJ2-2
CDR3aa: CATSRGVQGQGSGELFF
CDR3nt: TGTGCCACCAGCAGAGGGGTACAGGGACAGGGCTCCGGGGAGCTGTTTTTT

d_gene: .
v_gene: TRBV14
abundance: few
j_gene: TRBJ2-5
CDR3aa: CASSQASLQETQYF
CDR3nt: TGTGCCAGCAGCCAAGCCAGCCTCCAAGAGACCCAGTACTTC

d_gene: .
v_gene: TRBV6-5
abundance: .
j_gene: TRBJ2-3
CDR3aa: CASSQVTGSTDTQYF
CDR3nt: TGTGCCAGCAGCCAAGTCACAGGGAGCACAGATACGCAGTATTTT

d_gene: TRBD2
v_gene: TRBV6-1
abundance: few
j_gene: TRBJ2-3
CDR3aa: CASSEVWASGSQSDTQYF
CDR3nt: TGTGCCAGCAGTGAAGTTTGGGCTAGCGGGAGTCAGTCAGATACGCAGTATTTT

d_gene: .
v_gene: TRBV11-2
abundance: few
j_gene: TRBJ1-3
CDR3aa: CASSPLWTVSGNTIYF
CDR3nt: TGTGCCAGCAGCCCTCTGTGGACAGTCTCTGGAAACACCATATATTTT

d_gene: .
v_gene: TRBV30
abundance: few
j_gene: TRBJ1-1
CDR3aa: CAWFRPHGTEIMNTEAFF
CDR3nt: TGTGCCTGGTTCCGTCCCCACGGGACCGAGATAATGAACACTGAAGCTTTCTTT

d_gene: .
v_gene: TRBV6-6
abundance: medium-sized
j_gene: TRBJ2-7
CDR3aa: CASSYTYEQYF
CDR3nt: TGTGCCAGCAGCTACACCTACGAGCAGTACTTC

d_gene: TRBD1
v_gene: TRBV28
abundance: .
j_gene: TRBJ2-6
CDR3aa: CASRSGTGFSGANVLTF
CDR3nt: TGTGCCAGCAGATCCGGGACAGGGTTCTCTGGGGCCAACGTCCTGACTTTC

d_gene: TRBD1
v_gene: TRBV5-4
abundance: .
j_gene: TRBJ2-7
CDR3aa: CASSLAGGQGFEQYF
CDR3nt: TGTGCCAGCAGCTTGGCCGGGGGACAGGGGTTTGAGCAGTACTTC

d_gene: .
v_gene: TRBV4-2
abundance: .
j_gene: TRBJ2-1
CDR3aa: CASSQDRGSYNEQFF
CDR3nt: TGTGCCAGCAGCCAAGATAGGGGCTCATACAATGAGCAGTTCTTC

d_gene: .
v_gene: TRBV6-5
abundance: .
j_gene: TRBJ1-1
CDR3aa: CASSYGGTEAFF
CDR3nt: TGTGCCAGCAGTTACGGGGGTACTGAAGCTTTCTTT

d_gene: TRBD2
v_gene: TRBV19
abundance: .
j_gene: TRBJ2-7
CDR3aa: CASSPGTSGSSYEQYF
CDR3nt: TGTGCCAGTAGTCCAGGGACTAGCGGGAGTTCCTACGAGCAGTACTTC

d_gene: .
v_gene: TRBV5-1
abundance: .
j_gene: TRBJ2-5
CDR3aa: CASSLATEETQYF
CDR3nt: TGCGCCAGCAGCTTGGCGACAGAAGAGACCCAGTACTTC

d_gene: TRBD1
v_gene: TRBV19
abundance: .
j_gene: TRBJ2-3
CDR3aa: CASRQGGGTDTQYF
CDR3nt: TGTGCCAGTAGACAGGGGGGTGGCACAGATACGCAGTATTTT

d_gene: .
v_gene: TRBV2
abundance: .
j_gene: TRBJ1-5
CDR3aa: CASSELPGGNQPQHF
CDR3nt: TGTGCCAGCAGTGAACTTCCTGGAGGTAATCAGCCCCAGCATTTT

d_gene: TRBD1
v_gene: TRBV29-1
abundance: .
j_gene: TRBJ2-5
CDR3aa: CSVETGQGAIQETQYF
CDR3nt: TGCAGCGTCGAAACCGGACAGGGGGCCATCCAAGAGACCCAGTACTTC

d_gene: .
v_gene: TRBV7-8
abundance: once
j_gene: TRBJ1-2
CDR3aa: CASSLGLMNYGYTF
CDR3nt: TGTGCCAGCAGCTTAGGGCTAATGAACTATGGCTACACCTTC

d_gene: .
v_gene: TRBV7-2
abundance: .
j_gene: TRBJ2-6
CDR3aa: CASSTRWGAGANVLTF
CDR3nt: .

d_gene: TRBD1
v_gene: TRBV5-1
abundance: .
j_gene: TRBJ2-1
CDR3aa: CASSLDGQGAGEQFF
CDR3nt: TGCGCCAGCAGCCTGGACGGACAGGGGGCAGGTGAGCAGTTCTTC

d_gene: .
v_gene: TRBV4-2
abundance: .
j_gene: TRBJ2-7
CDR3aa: CASSQEGGETYEQYF
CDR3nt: TGTGCCAGCAGCCAAGAGGGCGGGGAGACCTACGAGCAGTACTTC

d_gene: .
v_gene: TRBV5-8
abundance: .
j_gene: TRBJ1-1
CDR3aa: CASSLYTLGTEAFF
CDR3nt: TGTGCCAGCAGCTTGTACACACTAGGGACTGAAGCTTTCTTT

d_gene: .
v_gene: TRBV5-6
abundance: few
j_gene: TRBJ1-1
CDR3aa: CASSPGRMNMNTEAFF
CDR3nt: TGTGCCAGCAGCCCGGGACGGATGAACATGAACACTGAAGCTTTCTTT

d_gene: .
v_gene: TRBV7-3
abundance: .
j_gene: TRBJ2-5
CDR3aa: CASSLSGTHGETQYF
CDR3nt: TGTGCCAGCAGCTTAAGTGGGACCCACGGGGAGACCCAGTACTTC

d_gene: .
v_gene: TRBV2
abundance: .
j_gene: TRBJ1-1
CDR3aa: CASSPLGGLNTEAFF
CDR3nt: TGTGCCAGCTCCCCTCTGGGGGGGTTGAACACTGAAGCTTTCTTT

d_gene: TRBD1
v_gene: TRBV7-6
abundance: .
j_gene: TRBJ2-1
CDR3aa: CASSLTGDNEQFF
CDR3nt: TGTGCCAGCAGCCTAACAGGGGACAATGAGCAGTTCTTC

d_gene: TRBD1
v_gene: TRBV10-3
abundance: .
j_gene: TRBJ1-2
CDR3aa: CAISEGTASNYGYTF
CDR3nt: TGTGCCATCAGTGAGGGGACAGCTTCTAACTATGGCTACACCTTC

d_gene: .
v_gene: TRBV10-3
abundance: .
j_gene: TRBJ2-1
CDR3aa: CAISESMDEQFF
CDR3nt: TGTGCCATCAGTGAGTCGATGGATGAGCAGTTCTTC

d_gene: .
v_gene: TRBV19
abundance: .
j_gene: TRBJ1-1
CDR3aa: CASSTVQGTEAFF
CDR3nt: TGTGCCAGTAGTACCGTACAGGGTACTGAAGCTTTCTTT

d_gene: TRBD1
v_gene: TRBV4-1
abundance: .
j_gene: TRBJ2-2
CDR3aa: CASSQSLTGLAGELFF
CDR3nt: TGCGCCAGCAGCCAATCTTTGACAGGGCTTGCCGGGGAGCTGTTTTTT

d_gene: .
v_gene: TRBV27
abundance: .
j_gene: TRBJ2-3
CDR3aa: CASSMAADTDTQYF
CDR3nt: TGTGCCAGCAGTATGGCGGCAGACACAGATACGCAGTATTTT

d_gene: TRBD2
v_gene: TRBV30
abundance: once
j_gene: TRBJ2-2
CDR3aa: CAEQAGGYTGELFF
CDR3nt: TGTGCAGAACAAGCGGGGGGTTACACCGGGGAGCTGTTTTTT

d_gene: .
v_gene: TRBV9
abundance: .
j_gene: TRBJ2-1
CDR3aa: CASSGGGGNSYNEQFF
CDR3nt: TGTGCCAGCAGCGGCGGAGGCGGAAACTCCTACAATGAGCAGTTCTTC

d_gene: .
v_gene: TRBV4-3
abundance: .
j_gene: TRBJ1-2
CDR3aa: CASSQENTGIGRGTSYGYTF
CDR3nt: TGCGCCAGCAGCCAAGAAAATACAGGGATTGGTCGGGGGACCTCCTATGGCTACACCTTC

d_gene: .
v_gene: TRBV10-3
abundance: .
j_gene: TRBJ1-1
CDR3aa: CAISESTGGGAFF
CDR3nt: TGTGCCATCAGTGAGTCGACGGGGGGAGGGGCTTTCTTT

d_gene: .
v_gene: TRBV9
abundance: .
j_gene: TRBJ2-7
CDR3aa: CASSVGALDSGHEQYF
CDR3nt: TGTGCCAGCAGCGTAGGGGCCCTGGACAGCGGCCACGAGCAGTACTTC

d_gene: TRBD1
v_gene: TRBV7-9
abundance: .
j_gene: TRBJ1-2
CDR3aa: CASSWPPDRAHGGYTF
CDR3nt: TGTGCCAGCAGCTGGCCTCCGGACAGGGCCCACGGGGGCTACACCTTC